This is a list of T cell receptor beta chains from one sample in a study of memory CD4+ T cells and cytomegalovirus serostatus. Data came from immunoSEQ multiplex PCR; TCRdb stores just in-frame clones and leaves some out. This sample has 50,000 to 75,000 clones, with more than 75% found just once. The specimen sequenced was memory CD4+ T cells from blood. The receptors shown here come from an adult in good health and CMV-seronegative. CDR3s include the opening cysteine and the closing phenylalanine or tryptophan. The order of the fields is clone size, V gene, J gene, D gene, CDR3 DNA, CDR3 protein. A D gene is named only where the DNA matches it firmly. The listing skips clone size in some rows; elsewhere it reads once, few, many or a size class.

clone_size: NA
v_call: TRBV4-1
j_call: TRBJ1-1
d_call: TRBD1
cdr3_nt: TGCGCCAGCAGCCAAGAACACAGGGGGCAGGTGAACACTGAAGCTTTCTTT
cdr3_aa: CASSQEHRGQVNTEAFF

clone_size: NA
v_call: TRBV5-1
j_call: TRBJ1-1
d_call: TRBD1
cdr3_nt: TGCGCCAGCAGCCGGGGGACAGGGTCGATGAACACTGAAGCTTTCTTT
cdr3_aa: CASSRGTGSMNTEAFF

clone_size: NA
v_call: TRBV5-4
j_call: TRBJ2-1
d_call: TRBD2
cdr3_nt: TGTGCCAGCAGCTGGACCTGGGGACTAGGGTCCTACAATGAGCAGTTCTTC
cdr3_aa: CASSWTWGLGSYNEQFF

clone_size: NA
v_call: TRBV9
j_call: TRBJ2-3
d_call: NA
cdr3_nt: TGTGCCAGCAGCGACGGAGTGGCAGATACGCAGTATTTT
cdr3_aa: CASSDGVADTQYF

clone_size: NA
v_call: TRBV2
j_call: TRBJ2-1
d_call: NA
cdr3_nt: TGTGCCAGCAGTGAAGAAGTTGGGGGACGGCAGCAGTTCTTC
cdr3_aa: CASSEEVGGRQQFF

clone_size: NA
v_call: TRBV7-8
j_call: TRBJ2-7
d_call: TRBD1
cdr3_nt: TGTGCCAGCAGCCCCCGGGACAGGGCCCACGAGCAGTACTTC
cdr3_aa: CASSPRDRAHEQYF

clone_size: NA
v_call: TRBV9
j_call: TRBJ2-1
d_call: TRBD1
cdr3_nt: TGTGCCAGCAGCGTAGGAGAGACAGGGATAAATGAGCAGTTCTTC
cdr3_aa: CASSVGETGINEQFF

clone_size: NA
v_call: TRBV7-8
j_call: TRBJ2-7
d_call: TRBD2
cdr3_nt: TGTGCCAGCTCCCGCCGGGGGGGGAGCAACTACGAGCAGTACTTC
cdr3_aa: CASSRRGGSNYEQYF

clone_size: NA
v_call: TRBV7-6
j_call: TRBJ1-2
d_call: NA
cdr3_nt: TGTGCCAGCAGCCATCTGGGCCCGAACTATGGCTACACCTTC
cdr3_aa: CASSHLGPNYGYTF

clone_size: NA
v_call: TRBV20-1
j_call: TRBJ2-5
d_call: NA
cdr3_nt: TGCAGTGCTAGTGAAGAAGAGACCCAGTACTTC
cdr3_aa: CSASEEETQYF

clone_size: NA
v_call: TRBV2
j_call: TRBJ2-1
d_call: NA
cdr3_nt: TGTGCCAGCAGTGATTGGGGGCTTTCCTACAATGAGCAGTTCTTC
cdr3_aa: CASSDWGLSYNEQFF

clone_size: NA
v_call: TRBV18
j_call: TRBJ2-1
d_call: TRBD2
cdr3_nt: TGTGCCAGCTCGCCTCCCGAGTTAGCGGGAGGCCACAATGAGCAGTTCTTC
cdr3_aa: CASSPPELAGGHNEQFF

clone_size: NA
v_call: TRBV6-1
j_call: TRBJ1-1
d_call: NA
cdr3_nt: TGTGCCAGCTGGCGCAGGACAAACTTGAACACTGAAGCTTTCTTT
cdr3_aa: CASWRRTNLNTEAFF

clone_size: NA
v_call: TRBV7-2
j_call: TRBJ1-4
d_call: NA
cdr3_nt: TGTGCCAGCAGCTCCCAAAGAGACAGGAGAAATGAAAAACTGTTTTTT
cdr3_aa: CASSSQRDRRNEKLFF

clone_size: NA
v_call: TRBV27
j_call: TRBJ1-1
d_call: NA
cdr3_nt: TGTGCCAGCAGTTTAAGGGGAAGGCCCAAGAGTGGGGGGAGGATGAACACTGAAGCTTTCTTT
cdr3_aa: CASSLRGRPKSGGRMNTEAFF

clone_size: NA
v_call: TRBV4-2
j_call: TRBJ2-2
d_call: TRBD2
cdr3_nt: TGTGCCAGCAGCCAGATTACTAGCGGGGCCTTCCTTTCGAACACCGGGGAGCTGTTTTTT
cdr3_aa: CASSQITSGAFLSNTGELFF

clone_size: NA
v_call: TRBV5-4
j_call: TRBJ1-1
d_call: NA
cdr3_nt: TGTGCCAGCAGCTTGTTATTGAACACTGAAGCTTTCTTT
cdr3_aa: CASSLLLNTEAFF

clone_size: NA
v_call: TRBV10-2
j_call: TRBJ2-3
d_call: TRBD2
cdr3_nt: TGCGCCAGCAGTTGGACTAGCGGGGCTAGCACAGATACGCAGTATTTT
cdr3_aa: CASSWTSGASTDTQYF

clone_size: NA
v_call: TRBV6-1
j_call: TRBJ1-1
d_call: NA
cdr3_nt: TGTGCCAGCAGTGAAGCGCTCCGGGGGGCCACTGAAGCTTTCTTT
cdr3_aa: CASSEALRGATEAFF

clone_size: NA
v_call: TRBV11-2
j_call: TRBJ2-1
d_call: NA
cdr3_nt: TGTGCCAGCAGCTCCGCCGGGACGCAATACAATGAGCAGTTCTTC
cdr3_aa: CASSSAGTQYNEQFF

clone_size: NA
v_call: TRBV18
j_call: TRBJ2-7
d_call: NA
cdr3_nt: TGTGCCAGCTCAGATCTGTTCTACGAGCAGTACTTC
cdr3_aa: CASSDLFYEQYF

clone_size: NA
v_call: TRBV18
j_call: TRBJ1-2
d_call: NA
cdr3_nt: TGTGCCAGCTCACCACCGGGGGGATTCAACTATGGCTACACCTTC
cdr3_aa: CASSPPGGFNYGYTF

clone_size: NA
v_call: TRBV7-9
j_call: TRBJ1-4
d_call: TRBD1
cdr3_nt: TGTGCCAGCAGCTCAACCGGGACAGCTAATGAAAAACTGTTTTTT
cdr3_aa: CASSSTGTANEKLFF

clone_size: NA
v_call: TRBV7-9
j_call: TRBJ2-7
d_call: TRBD1
cdr3_nt: TGTGCCAGCAGCCGCTTCTCGGGACAGAAGACCTACGAGCAGTACTTC
cdr3_aa: CASSRFSGQKTYEQYF

clone_size: NA
v_call: TRBV2
j_call: TRBJ1-2
d_call: TRBD1
cdr3_nt: TGTGCCAGCAGTGAGTCGGACAGGGGGTTCTATGGCTACACCTTC
cdr3_aa: CASSESDRGFYGYTF

clone_size: NA
v_call: TRBV18
j_call: TRBJ1-2
d_call: TRBD1
cdr3_nt: TGTGCCAGCTCACCAGGGACAGCATCCGGATTTGGTGGCTACACCTTC
cdr3_aa: CASSPGTASGFGGYTF

clone_size: NA
v_call: TRBV18
j_call: TRBJ1-2
d_call: NA
cdr3_nt: TGTGCCAGCTCACCATCCGCGAAGGCTGGCTACACCTTC
cdr3_aa: CASSPSAKAGYTF

clone_size: NA
v_call: TRBV18
j_call: TRBJ1-6
d_call: NA
cdr3_nt: TGTGCCAGCTCACCAGGGGTGAATTCACCCCTCCACTTT
cdr3_aa: CASSPGVNSPLHF

clone_size: NA
v_call: TRBV29-1
j_call: TRBJ1-2
d_call: TRBD1
cdr3_nt: TGCAGCGTTGAAGACAGGGGGAAGGGTAACTATGGCTACACCTTC
cdr3_aa: CSVEDRGKGNYGYTF

clone_size: NA
v_call: TRBV20-1
j_call: TRBJ2-4
d_call: NA
cdr3_nt: TGCAGTGCGGGCAAAAACATTCAGTACTTC
cdr3_aa: CSAGKNIQYF

clone_size: NA
v_call: TRBV5-1
j_call: TRBJ2-6
d_call: NA
cdr3_nt: TGCGCCAGCAGCTTGGGGGCTGGGGCCAACGTCCTGACTTTC
cdr3_aa: CASSLGAGANVLTF

clone_size: NA
v_call: TRBV30
j_call: TRBJ1-2
d_call: NA
cdr3_nt: TGTGCCTGGATGGGGGGCGTCGAGGATGGCTACACCTTC
cdr3_aa: CAWMGGVEDGYTF

clone_size: once
v_call: TRBV7-9
j_call: TRBJ1-4
d_call: NA
cdr3_nt: TGTGCCAGCAGCCTTGCCGGTAATGAAAAACTGTTTTTT
cdr3_aa: CASSLAGNEKLFF

clone_size: NA
v_call: TRBV15
j_call: TRBJ2-5
d_call: NA
cdr3_nt: TGTGCCACCAGCAGAGACCTCCGGGAGACCCAGTACTTC
cdr3_aa: CATSRDLRETQYF

clone_size: NA
v_call: TRBV28
j_call: TRBJ1-1
d_call: NA
cdr3_nt: TGTGCCGGACTAGGCCGCGGAACCTCGAACACTGAAGCTTTCTTT
cdr3_aa: CAGLGRGTSNTEAFF

clone_size: few
v_call: TRBV30
j_call: TRBJ2-7
d_call: TRBD1
cdr3_nt: TGTGCCTGGAAACGGGACAGGGCATCCTACGAGCAGTACTTC
cdr3_aa: CAWKRDRASYEQYF

clone_size: NA
v_call: TRBV30
j_call: TRBJ1-5
d_call: NA
cdr3_nt: TGTGCCTGGAGTTTACAGAGCAATCAGCCCCAGCATTTT
cdr3_aa: CAWSLQSNQPQHF

clone_size: NA
v_call: TRBV6-1
j_call: TRBJ1-6
d_call: TRBD1
cdr3_nt: TGTGCCAGCACTGGGACAGAAAATTCACCCCTCCACTTT
cdr3_aa: CASTGTENSPLHF

clone_size: NA
v_call: TRBV5-4
j_call: TRBJ2-2
d_call: TRBD1
cdr3_nt: TGTGCCAGCAGCCCCCCATTTGGACAGGGGACCACCGGGGAGCTGTTTTTT
cdr3_aa: CASSPPFGQGTTGELFF

clone_size: few
v_call: TRBV4-1
j_call: TRBJ2-7
d_call: TRBD2
cdr3_nt: TGCGCCAGCAGCCGGGGACTAGCGGGAACGGTGAGCTCCTACGAGCAGTACTTC
cdr3_aa: CASSRGLAGTVSSYEQYF

clone_size: NA
v_call: TRBV6-6
j_call: TRBJ2-5
d_call: NA
cdr3_nt: TGTGCCAGCAGTCCCGCCCGGACCGACAGGACCCAGTACTTC
cdr3_aa: CASSPARTDRTQYF

clone_size: NA
v_call: TRBV30
j_call: TRBJ1-4
d_call: TRBD1
cdr3_nt: TGTGCCTGGAGTGTGCCGGACAGGTTGAGTAAAAAACTGTTTTTT
cdr3_aa: CAWSVPDRLSKKLFF

clone_size: NA
v_call: TRBV5-1
j_call: TRBJ2-1
d_call: NA
cdr3_nt: TGCGCCAGCAGCTTGGCGGCCAGCTCCTCAACCCAGTTCTTC
cdr3_aa: CASSLAASSSTQFF

clone_size: NA
v_call: TRBV10-3
j_call: TRBJ2-1
d_call: TRBD2
cdr3_nt: TGTGCCATCAGTGAGTCGAGGCCCGGGACTAGCGGTAATGAGCAGTTCTTC
cdr3_aa: CAISESRPGTSGNEQFF

clone_size: NA
v_call: TRBV2
j_call: TRBJ2-5
d_call: NA
cdr3_nt: TGTGCCAGCAAGGAGCATTCCCAAGAGACCCAGTACTTC
cdr3_aa: CASKEHSQETQYF

clone_size: NA
v_call: TRBV7-8
j_call: TRBJ2-2
d_call: NA
cdr3_nt: TGTGCCAGCAGCCCCGGCAGAGCACTCGCCGGGGAGCTGTTTTTT
cdr3_aa: CASSPGRALAGELFF

clone_size: NA
v_call: TRBV11-2
j_call: TRBJ1-1
d_call: NA
cdr3_nt: TGTGCCAGCAGCTTATACACGAACACTGAAGCTTTCTTT
cdr3_aa: CASSLYTNTEAFF